One T cell receptor beta chain is described in this entry. This entry comes from a study of PD-1 blockade in mismatch repair-deficient tumors. Clones were read by immunoSEQ multiplex PCR, and TCRdb kept only the in-frame ones, dropping some. The sample holds fewer than 60,000 clones, 77% seen once. A few pembrolizumab responders had their TCRs sequenced. The CDR3 sequence is 13 residues long. Trimming removed 7 bases from V and 0 bases from J, with 9 bases in between. The germline gives CDR1 ENHRY, CDR2 SYGVKD. The sequence was obtained from an adult with mismatch repair-deficient cancer. This chain joins TRBV10-3 and TRBJ1-1; D remains ambiguous. The sample consisted of PBMCs, taken before pembrolizumab treatment. This CDR3 is CAINAVMNTEAFF. The CDR3, as DNA: TGTGCCATCAATGCAGTCATGAACACTGAAGCTTTCTTT.